This T cell receptor beta chain was captured by sequencing in a study of shared clonotypes between healthy human individuals. As processed by the authors: ImmunoSEQ junction-only sequences lacked quality scores, so their filtering differed. TCRdb's table, derived via immunoSEQ multiplex PCR, lists solely in-frame clones and lacks some. The V and J calls and the clone size are those of that table, but D and trimming were determined from the DNA. The sample yields about 680,000 clones, around four fifths seen once. This CDR3 contains 16 residues. The V gene's germline CDR1 is SGHRS and CDR2 YFSETQ. With 4 bases clipped from V and 6 bases from J, the junction kept 8 bases outside the gene matches.

Sequencing was done on a sample of memory CD4+ T cells sorted from blood. Subset indicated: CD45RA-negative fraction. The TCR originated in a woman aged 25 to 39 in good health. The J gene is TRBJ2-7, the V gene TRBV5-1; the match to TRBD2 covers 15 bases. The DNA for the CDR3 is TGCGCCAGCAGCAGGGGACTAGCGGGAGGTGGTGGCGAGCAGTACTTC. Residues: CASSRGLAGGGGEQYF.